Presented here are 22 T cell receptor beta chains from one specimen sequenced in a study of T cell responses to AZD1222 COVID-19 vaccine. This table comes from immunoSEQ multiplex PCR, and its TCRdb copy is limited to in-frame clones, with some not included. The sample lists about 120,000 clones; over 75% were seen once. The sequenced sample was peripheral blood, obtained 28 days after the second dose of the MenACWY control vaccine. Receptors were obtained from an adult who received the MenACWY meningococcal vaccine as a control.

This clone appeared a few times. This chain joins TRBV28 and TRBJ2-1, with TRBD1 as a possible D gene (6 bases). This CDR3 is built from 18 residues. The V gene lost 5 bases and the J gene lost 4 bases, with 24 bases spanning the gap. The germline V gene has CDR1 MDHEN and CDR2 SYDVKM. The CDR3 DNA reads as TGTGCCAGCAGTCTACTTAACCTTTTAGGGGGATCGTACAATGAGCAGTTCTTC. It translates to CASSLLNLLGGSYNEQFF.

The genes are TRBV14 and TRBJ1-6; 9 nucleotides match TRBD1. The CDR3 is made up of 15 amino acids. CDR1 and CDR2 (germline): SGHDN, FVKESK. Losses at the gene ends were 3 bases for V and 4 bases for J; bases not matched to a gene: 1. The CDR3 coding sequence is TGTGCCAGCAGCCAGGACAGGGGATATAATTCACCCCTCCACTTT. Residues: CASSQDRGYNSPLHF. Drawing the rest from reference TRBV14 and TRBJ1-6, the complete variable domain is EAGVTQFPSHSVIEKGQTVTLRCDPISGHDNLYWYRRVMGKEIKFLLHFVKESKQDESGMPNNRFLAERTGGTYSTLKVQPAELEDSGVYFCASSQDRGYNSPLHFGNGTRLTVT.

The V gene is TRBV2, the J gene TRBJ1-5; a possible D gene is TRBD1 (6 bases). Germline loops: CDR1 SNHLY, CDR2 FYNNEI. The CDR3 runs to 15 residues. Trimming shortened V by 1 base and J by 0 bases, and 7 bases separated the two germline ends. CDR3 sequence: CASSEGTVSNQPQHF. In DNA, the CDR3 is TGTGCCAGCAGTGAAGGGACAGTTAGCAATCAGCCCCAGCATTTT.

This chain connects TRBV6-4 to TRBJ2-3, with 13 bases matching TRBD2. This CDR3 comprises 15 residues. The ends lost 6 bases at V and 4 bases at J; junction bases unmatched: 4. Per the germline V gene, CDR1 is MRHNA and CDR2 is SNTAGT. For the CDR3, the DNA is TGTGCCAGCAGCCCAGGGACTAGCGGGGCAGATACGCAGTATTTT. This sequence encodes CASSPGTSGADTQYF.

The chain uses TRBV30 and TRBJ1-5; D possibly corresponds to TRBD1 (5 bases). Trimming cost V 6 bases and J 5 bases, with 14 bases left between them. CDR1 and CDR2 (germline): GTSNPN, SVGIG (reference sequence). The CDR3 extends over 13 amino acids. CDR3 sequence (DNA): TGTGCCTGCCAGACAGACACAGATCAGCCCCAGCATTTT. Encoded protein: CACQTDTDQPQHF.

The genes are TRBV2 and TRBJ1-4; 7 bases fit TRBD1. The V gene end was trimmed by 3 bases and the J gene end by 8 bases; junction bases not matched to a gene: 12. Germline CDR1 is SNHLY and CDR2 is FYNNEI. The CDR3 length is 16 residues. CDR3 sequence: CASSDGSSGGAEKLFF. CDR3 in DNA: TGTGCCAGCAGTGATGGGAGCTCAGGGGGAGCGGAAAAACTGTTTTTT.

The chain has TRBV15 and TRBJ2-4; TRBD2 matches 7 bases. CDR1 is LNHNV, CDR2 YYDKDF, per germline (reference sequence). The trim removed 0 bases at V and 1 base at J, leaving 15 bases unmatched. CDR3 length: 20 amino acids. CDR3 DNA sequence: TGTGCCACCAGCAGAGATCCCAGCTCTTCCGCGGGAGTTGCCAAAAACATTCAGTACTTC. The encoded protein is CATSRDPSSSAGVAKNIQYF.

With regard to this clone: Other DNA sequences from this sample encode an identical CDR3 as well. V usage is TRBV5-1 and J usage is TRBJ1-3; D remains unclear. CDR1 SGHRS and CDR2 YFSETQ come from the germline V gene. This CDR3 contains 14 residues. The ends were cut back, 1 base at V and 0 bases at J, with 5 bases in the middle. The CDR3 DNA sequence: TGCGCCAGCAGCTTGTCCAGCTCTGGAAACACCATATATTTT. It translates to CASSLSSSGNTIYF.

The chain links TRBV30 to TRBJ2-1; weak D call: TRBD2 (5 bases). Trimming cost V 1 base and J 2 bases, with 12 bases left between them. The CDR3 length is 15 residues. The germline CDR1 and CDR2 sequences are GTSNPN and SVGIG (reference sequence). DNA for the CDR3: TGTGCCTGGAGTGGACGACTAACCCCCTACAATGAGCAGTTCTTC. Translation gives CAWSGRLTPYNEQFF.

The chain carries TRBV21-1 and TRBJ2-2; the table gives TRBD2 as D, unverified against the DNA. TRBV21-1 is a pseudogene segment. This CDR3 has 19 residues. CDR3 region: CASSKIRGLAGVETGELFF. Written as DNA, the CDR3 is TGTGCCAGCAGCAAAATTAGGGGACTAGCGGGAGTTGAGACCGGGGAGCTGTTTTTT.

The J gene is TRBJ2-3, the V gene TRBV27; D may be TRBD1 or TRBD2 (6 bases each). Germline-derived CDR1 and CDR2 are MNHEY and SMNVEV (reference sequence). V lost 6 bases to trimming and J lost 4 bases, with 20 bases between them. The CDR3 has 16 amino acids. The CDR3 here is CASSTAWGADPDTQYF. CDR3 sequence (DNA): TGTGCCAGCAGCACAGCGTGGGGGGCGGACCCAGATACGCAGTATTTT.

V usage is TRBV28 and J usage is TRBJ2-4, with 8 bases aligning to TRBD1. Germline-derived CDR1 and CDR2 are MDHEN and SYDVKM. V was pared by 7 bases and J by 3 bases, with 11 bases of the junction left unmatched. This CDR3 has 16 amino acids. In DNA form, the CDR3 reads TGTGCCAGCACTAGCAGGGGGCGCTCGATCAAAAACATTCAGTACTTC. It translates to CASTSRGRSIKNIQYF.

V is TRBV3-1 (or the pseudogene TRBV3-2) and J is TRBJ2-3, with D perhaps given as TRBD1 or TRBD2 (6 bases each). The CDR3 is 18 amino acids. CDR1 and CDR2 from the germline V gene are LGHDT and YNNKEL (reference sequence). V was cut by 8 bases and J by 5 bases, with 29 bases left in between. CDR3 residues: CASESTGQGSGEVDTQYF. The CDR3 DNA is TGTGCCAGCGAGTCCACGGGCCAGGGCTCAGGGGAGGTAGATACGCAGTATTTT.

This clone was seen only once. This chain links TRBV4-1 with TRBJ1-2; weak D call: TRBD1 (6 bases). V dropped 1 base and J dropped 2 bases, with 11 bases sitting between them. CDR1 and CDR2 (germline): MGHRA, YSYEKL. CDR3 length equals 15 residues. CDR3 sequence reads: CASSQAADRNYGYTF. In DNA form, the CDR3 reads TGCGCCAGCAGCCAAGCGGCGGACAGAAACTATGGCTACACCTTC.

V usage is TRBV6-5 and J usage is TRBJ1-1; 8 bases are a match to TRBD1. This CDR3 is built from 13 residues. CDR1 and CDR2 from the germline V gene are MNHEY and SVGAGI. Trimming took 2 bases from V and 11 from J; bases not matched to a gene: 7. CDR3: CASSYRQGADAFF. As DNA, the CDR3 is TGTGCCAGCAGTTACAGGCAGGGGGCGGATGCTTTCTTT.

CDR3 nucleotides: TGTGCCAGCAGCTTGGGTATGCTAGAGACCCAGTACTTC. Its protein product is CASSLGMLETQYF. The chain recombines TRBV11-3 with TRBJ2-5; no reliable D call. Germline values: CDR1 SGHNT, CDR2 YENEEA. V was pared by 3 bases and J by 4 bases, with 9 bases between. The CDR3 is 13 residues long.

The chain is built from TRBV27 and TRBJ1-1, with TRBD1 matching 7 bases. The V gene end was trimmed by 7 bases and the J gene end by 5 bases; junction bases not matched to a gene: 16. CDR3 length: 16 residues. The V gene's germline CDR1 is MNHEY and CDR2 SMNVEV (reference sequence). The CDR3 bases are TGTGCCAGCATCCCCACGGGCAGGGGGGTTCATACTGAAGCTTTCTTT. As protein: CASIPTGRGVHTEAFF.

The J gene is TRBJ2-7, the V gene TRBV27; D call uncertain. The V end lost 3 bases, the J end lost 7 bases, and 7 bases lay between the germline ends. The CDR3 loop spans 11 amino acids. Germline-derived CDR1 and CDR2 are MNHEY and SMNVEV (reference sequence). For the CDR3, the DNA is TGTGCCAGCAGTTTCAGAAGTGAGCAGTACTTC. Translating it yields CASSFRSEQYF.

This clone was seen once. V is TRBV29-1 and J is TRBJ2-1, with D maybe TRBD2 (7 bases). The CDR3 length is 15 residues. Germline CDR1 and CDR2: SQVTM and ANQGSEA. Trimming took 4 bases from V and 0 from J, leaving 13 bases between them. CDR3 in DNA: TGCAGCGTTGCACGGGGGGCTAACTCCTACAATGAGCAGTTCTTC. It encodes CSVARGANSYNEQFF.

This chain connects TRBV4-3 to TRBJ2-3; 9 nucleotides match TRBD2. J was trimmed by 4 bases and V by 6 bases; bases with no gene match: 8. CDR1 is LGHNA, CDR2 YSLEER, per germline. The CDR3 spans 15 residues. CDR3 in amino acids: CASRREAGGPDTQYF. For the CDR3, the DNA is TGCGCCAGCAGGAGGGAGGCGGGGGGGCCAGATACGCAGTATTTT.

V is TRBV6-2 or TRBV6-3 and J is TRBJ2-3; 7 bases are a match to TRBD1. Germline V gene lookup returns CDR1 MNHEY and CDR2 SVGEGT. This CDR3 comprises 18 residues. The V gene end was trimmed by 5 bases and the J gene end by 1 base; junction bases not matched to a gene: 15. This CDR3 is CASSGRVTGTRGTDTQYF. Here the CDR3 DNA reads TGTGCCAGCAGTGGCAGAGTGACAGGGACCAGAGGCACAGATACGCAGTATTTT.

The chain couples TRBV5-1 to TRBJ1-5; 7 nucleotides agree with TRBD1. The J segment lost 0 bases and the V segment lost 4 bases, leaving 4 bases of the junction unmatched. The CDR3 loop spans 15 amino acids. Germline V gene lookup returns CDR1 SGHRS and CDR2 YFSETQ. As DNA, the CDR3 is TGCGCCAGCAGCCGGGACAGTAATAGCAATCAGCCCCAGCATTTT. Translation: CASSRDSNSNQPQHF.